The next 18 T cell receptor beta chains were all read from a single sample in a study of shared clonotypes between healthy human individuals. Sequencing was performed with immunoSEQ multiplex PCR; in TCRdb, only in-frame clones are kept and a portion is missing. The data contain approximately 1.9 million clones, just over 90% of them singletons. Naive CD8 populations comprised CD45RO-negative cells positively selected for CCR7, excluding terminally differentiated effector memory CD45RA+ cells. The sample comprised naive CD8+ T cells from PBMCs. These receptors were obtained from a man younger than 35 in good health. Some clones in this sample may be carry-over from other donors' samples.

The chain carries TRBV9 and TRBJ2-7; TRBD2 aligns across 8 bases. The V gene end was trimmed by 4 bases and the J gene end by 5 bases; junction bases not matched to a gene: 8. Germline loops: CDR1 SGDLS, CDR2 YYNGEE. This CDR3 comprises 14 residues. The CDR3 coding sequence is TGTGCCAGCAGCCAAAGCGGGAGTCTTGACGAGCAGTACTTC. Translated, it gives CASSQSGSLDEQYF.

The chain has TRBV27 and TRBJ1-4; 11 bases map to TRBD1. Germline V CDR1 and CDR2: MNHEY, SMNVEV (reference sequence). This CDR3 has 14 amino acids. Losses at the gene ends were 6 bases for V and 6 bases for J; bases not matched to a gene: 3. CDR3: CASRLDRGHEKLFF. The CDR3 DNA reads as TGTGCCAGCAGGCTGGACAGGGGGCATGAAAAACTGTTTTTT. The full variable domain, with the rest looked up from reference TRBV27 and TRBJ1-4, is EAQVTQNPRYLITVTGKKLTVTCSQNMNHEYMSWYRQDPGLGLRQIYYSMNVEVTDKGDVPEGYKVSRKEKRNFPLILESPSPNQTSLYFCASRLDRGHEKLFFGSGTQLSVL.

The chain couples TRBV7-6 to TRBJ1-1; TRBD1 is a possible D gene (5 bases). Germline V gene data show CDR1 as SGHVS and CDR2 as FNYEAQ. The CDR3 is made up of 13 amino acids. Deletions cut 0 bases from V and 10 bases from J, with 12 bases between. The CDR3 bases are TGTGCCAGCAGCTTAGCGGCAGGGTATACAGCTTTCTTT. It codes for CASSLAAGYTAFF.

The gene calls are TRBV7-6 and TRBJ2-3; D is unclear. The CDR3 length is 16 residues. With 1 base removed from V and 3 bases from J, the gap between germline ends came to 14 bases. Germline values: CDR1 SGHVS, CDR2 FNYEAQ. CDR3 amino acids: CASSLGSLLGTDTQYF. CDR3 DNA: TGTGCCAGCAGCTTAGGTTCCCTCCTAGGTACAGATACGCAGTATTTT.

Of note for this clone: This CDR3 is also generated by other DNA sequences in the sample. The chain carries TRBV29-1 and TRBJ2-7; D may be TRBD2 (5 bases). Germline lookup yields CDR1 SQVTM and CDR2 ANQGSEA. CDR3 length: 13 residues. The V end was cut by 3 bases, the J end by 0 bases, with 9 bases between. The CDR3 DNA sequence: TGCAGCGTTGATGGTGGGAGCTCCTACGAGCAGTACTTC. Translated: CSVDGGSSYEQYF.

About this clone itself: Other DNA variants within this sample encode the same CDR3. This chain joins TRBV27 and TRBJ1-2, with TRBD1 matching over 7 bases. Germline values: CDR1 MNHEY, CDR2 SMNVEV (reference sequence). The CDR3 spans 14 residues. The V and J ends lost 1 base and 4 bases, in that order; junction bases with no gene match: 3. The CDR3 coding sequence is TGTGCCAGCAGTTTATTACAGGGGAGCTATGGCTACACCTTC. The encoded protein is CASSLLQGSYGYTF.

The chain couples TRBV7-6 to TRBJ2-3, with D unresolved. With 3 bases removed from V and 4 bases from J, the gap between germline ends came to 8 bases. The CDR3 spans 13 residues. Germline lookup yields CDR1 SGHVS and CDR2 FNYEAQ. The CDR3 nucleotides read TGTGCCAGCAGCTTTGGAGTCGCAGATACGCAGTATTTT. Protein product: CASSFGVADTQYF.

This chain links TRBV4-2 with TRBJ2-2; 7 bases are shared with TRBD2. J gave up 7 bases and V 2 bases, and 7 bases lay outside the gene matches. CDR1 is LGHNA and CDR2 is YNFKEQ in the germline V gene. This CDR3 is built from 15 residues. CDR3 loop: CASSQRGSGVGELFF. The CDR3 nucleotides read TGTGCCAGCAGCCAACGCGGGAGTGGTGTCGGGGAGCTGTTTTTT.

V usage is TRBV7-9 and J usage is TRBJ2-5; 7 bases fit TRBD2. The CDR3 consists of 13 residues. V was pared by 4 bases and J by 3 bases, with 2 bases of the junction left unmatched. Germline V gene data show CDR1 as SEHNR and CDR2 as FQNEAQ (reference sequence). The CDR3 DNA follows: TGTGCCAGCAGCTCCCGGGGGGAAGAGACCCAGTACTTC. The encoded protein is CASSSRGEETQYF.

V and J are TRBV9 and TRBJ1-2; D is unresolved. Germline V gene data show CDR1 as SGDLS and CDR2 as YYNGEE. The CDR3 runs to 14 residues. V gave up 2 bases and J gave up 7 bases, with 15 bases separating them. The CDR3 here is CASSVLPPIAGYTF. In nucleotides, the CDR3 is TGTGCCAGCAGCGTTCTCCCCCCGATCGCTGGCTACACCTTC.

The rearrangement links TRBV28 to TRBJ1-6, with D tentatively TRBD1 (6 bases). CDR3 length: 14 residues. The germline gives CDR1 MDHEN, CDR2 SYDVKM. Trimming cost V 4 bases and J 10 bases, with 14 bases left between them. The DNA for the CDR3 is TGTGCCAGCAGTTCCCAGGGGCGCTTATCACCCCTCCACTTT. Its translation: CASSSQGRLSPLHF.

The J gene is TRBJ2-1, the V gene TRBV7-9, with D unresolved. Germline assignment: CDR1 SEHNR and CDR2 FQNEAQ (reference sequence). V dropped 5 bases and J dropped 5 bases, with 13 bases sitting between them. The CDR3 has 14 residues. This CDR3 is CASSPLQADNEQFF. The CDR3 DNA reads as TGTGCCAGCAGCCCTTTGCAGGCGGACAATGAGCAGTTCTTC.

V is TRBV5-6 and J is TRBJ2-3; weak D call: TRBD2 (6 bases). V shed 0 bases and J shed 0 bases, with 14 bases lying between them. The germline CDR1 and CDR2 sequences are SGHDT and YYEEEE. CDR3 size: 17 residues. The CDR3 is CASSLAAGSPSTDTQYF. The DNA of the CDR3 is TGTGCCAGCAGCTTGGCCGCGGGGTCCCCTAGCACAGATACGCAGTATTTT.

The V gene is TRBV10-2, the J gene TRBJ1-2, with D hard to call. Germline V gives CDR1 WSHSY, CDR2 SAAADI. V was trimmed by 2 bases and J by 6 bases, leaving 16 bases between them. The CDR3 covers 15 residues. The CDR3 region is CASSESTRNEHGYTF. The CDR3 bases are TGCGCCAGCAGTGAGAGTACCAGGAATGAGCATGGCTACACCTTC.

This clone is a singleton in its sample. The rearrangement joins TRBV15 to TRBJ1-1; D uncertain. Germline CDR1 reads LNHNV; CDR2 reads YYDKDF (reference sequence). The germline V and J ends were trimmed by 3 bases and 4 bases, with 12 bases remaining between them. The CDR3 covers 14 residues. The chain's CDR3 is CATSSLSTATEAFF. The CDR3 DNA is TGTGCCACCAGCAGCCTCTCTACGGCCACTGAAGCTTTCTTT.

The chain recombines TRBV11-2 with TRBJ2-3, with D uncertain. Deletions cut 2 bases from V and 4 bases from J, with 10 bases between. Germline V CDR1 and CDR2: SGHAT, FQNNGV. CDR3 length equals 14 residues. The CDR3 protein is CASSLFIEADTQYF. DNA for the CDR3: TGTGCCAGCAGCTTATTTATAGAGGCAGATACGCAGTATTTT.

V gene TRBV19 combines with J gene TRBJ1-2; the D is unclear. The CDR3 length is 15 residues. In germline, CDR1 is LNHDA, CDR2 SQIVND (reference sequence). Trimming removed 6 bases at V and 0 bases at J, with 14 bases between. DNA for the CDR3: TGTGCCAGTAGCCAGACAATACCTTCTAACTATGGCTACACCTTC. Protein product: CASSQTIPSNYGYTF.

CDR3 DNA: TGTGCCAGCAGCTTAGTTTCGGGGTTAACTCAGCCCCAGCATTTT. Its protein is CASSLVSGLTQPQHF. This chain links TRBV7-6 with TRBJ1-5; no definite D call. In germline, CDR1 is SGHVS, CDR2 FNYEAQ. This CDR3 has 15 amino acids. The germline V and J ends were trimmed by 1 base and 6 bases, with 13 bases remaining between them.